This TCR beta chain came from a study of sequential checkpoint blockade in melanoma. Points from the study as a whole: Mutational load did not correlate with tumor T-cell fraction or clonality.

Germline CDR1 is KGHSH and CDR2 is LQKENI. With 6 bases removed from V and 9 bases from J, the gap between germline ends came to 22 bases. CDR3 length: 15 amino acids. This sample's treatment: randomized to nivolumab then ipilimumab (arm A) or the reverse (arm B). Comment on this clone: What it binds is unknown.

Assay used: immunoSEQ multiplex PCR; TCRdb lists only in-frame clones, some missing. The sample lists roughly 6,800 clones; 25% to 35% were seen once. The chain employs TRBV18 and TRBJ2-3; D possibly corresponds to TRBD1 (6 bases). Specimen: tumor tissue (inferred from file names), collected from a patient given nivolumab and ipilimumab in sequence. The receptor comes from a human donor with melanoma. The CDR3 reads CASSQAWGTQITQYF. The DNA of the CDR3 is TGTGCCAGCTCGCAGGCATGGGGGACACAGATAACGCAGTATTTT.